The entry below gives a single T cell receptor beta chain sequence along with its context. The method was immunoSEQ multiplex PCR; TCRdb's version includes in-frame clones alone and lacks a portion of them. The data contain a few hundred thousand clones, more than 75% of them seen just once; the ten biggest clones take up 0.9% to 1.2%. The germline V gene encodes CDR1 LGHNA and CDR2 YSLEER. V lost 1 base and J lost 4; bases outside the gene matches: 7. The CDR3 length is 15 residues. The sample originates from a study of blood T cell repertoires in COVID-19. Participants had their cohort set by participant-reported clinical history. Recovery among Cohort 3 donors was established by two negative PCRs, clearance, or symptom resolution.

The sample consisted of PBMCs or T cells enriched from blood (not recorded which). The TCR originated in a young woman who had recovered from COVID-19. The chain uses TRBV4-3 and TRBJ2-7; TRBD1 matches at 7 bases. This CDR3 reads CASSQGAGTAYEQYF. CDR3 DNA: TGCGCCAGCAGCCAAGGAGCCGGGACAGCTTACGAGCAGTACTTC.